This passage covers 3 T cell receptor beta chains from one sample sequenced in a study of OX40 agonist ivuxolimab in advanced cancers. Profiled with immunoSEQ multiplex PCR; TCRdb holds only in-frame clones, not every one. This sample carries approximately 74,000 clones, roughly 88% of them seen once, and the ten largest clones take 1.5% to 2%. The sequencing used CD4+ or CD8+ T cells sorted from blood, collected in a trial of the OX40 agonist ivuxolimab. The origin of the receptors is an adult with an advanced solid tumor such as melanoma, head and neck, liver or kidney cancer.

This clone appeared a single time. The CDR3 nucleotides read TGTGCCAGCAGCTTAGGTCAGTCTGGGGCTCAAGAGACCCAGTACTTC. Translating it yields CASSLGQSGAQETQYF. This sequence joins TRBV11-3 and TRBJ2-5; a weak D match, TRBD1 (5 bases). V was shortened by 1 base and J by 2 bases, with 14 bases between the two germline ends. The CDR3 runs 16 residues. CDR1 SGHNT and CDR2 YENEEA come from the germline V gene.

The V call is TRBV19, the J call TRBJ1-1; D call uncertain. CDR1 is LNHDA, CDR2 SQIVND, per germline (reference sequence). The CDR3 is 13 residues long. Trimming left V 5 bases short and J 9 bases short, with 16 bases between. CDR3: CASSLSGGSQAFF. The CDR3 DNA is TGTGCCAGTAGTCTCTCCGGTGGATCACAAGCTTTCTTT.

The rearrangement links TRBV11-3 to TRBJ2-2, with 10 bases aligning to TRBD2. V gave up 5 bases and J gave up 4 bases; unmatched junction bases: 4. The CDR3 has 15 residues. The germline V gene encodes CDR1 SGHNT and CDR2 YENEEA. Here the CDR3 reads CASSRTSGSTGELFF. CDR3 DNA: TGTGCCAGCAGCCGGACTAGCGGTTCCACCGGGGAGCTGTTTTTT.